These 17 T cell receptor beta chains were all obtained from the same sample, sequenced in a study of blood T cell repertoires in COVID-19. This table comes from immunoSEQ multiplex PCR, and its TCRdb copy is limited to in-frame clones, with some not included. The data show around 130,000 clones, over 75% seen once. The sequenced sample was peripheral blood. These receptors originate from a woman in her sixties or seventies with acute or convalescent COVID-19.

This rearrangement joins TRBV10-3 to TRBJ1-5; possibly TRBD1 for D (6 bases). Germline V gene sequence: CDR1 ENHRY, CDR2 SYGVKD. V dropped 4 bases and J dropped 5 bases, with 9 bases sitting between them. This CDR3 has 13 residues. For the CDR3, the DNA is TGTGCCATCAGTGGGGACATCTATCAGCCCCAGCATTTT. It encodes CAISGDIYQPQHF.

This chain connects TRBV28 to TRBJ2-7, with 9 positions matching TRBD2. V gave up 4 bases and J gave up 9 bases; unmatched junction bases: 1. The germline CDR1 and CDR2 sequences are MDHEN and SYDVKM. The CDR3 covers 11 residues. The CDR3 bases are TGTGCCAGCAGTTATAGCGGGAGGCAGTACTTC. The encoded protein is CASSYSGRQYF.

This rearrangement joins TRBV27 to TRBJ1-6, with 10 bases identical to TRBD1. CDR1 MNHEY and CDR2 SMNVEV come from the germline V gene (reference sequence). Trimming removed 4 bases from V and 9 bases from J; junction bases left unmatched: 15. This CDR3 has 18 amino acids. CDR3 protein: CASSSTGTGVGWGSPLHF. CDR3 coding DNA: TGTGCCAGCAGTTCTACCGGGACAGGGGTAGGATGGGGTTCACCCCTCCACTTT.

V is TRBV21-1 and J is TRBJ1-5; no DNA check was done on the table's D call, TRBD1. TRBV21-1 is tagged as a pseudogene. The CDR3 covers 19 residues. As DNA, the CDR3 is TGTGCCAGCAGCAGTAGGAGGACAGGGGAACTTTATAGCAATCAGCCCCAGCATTTT. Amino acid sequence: CASSSRRTGELYSNQPQHF.

This chain's CDR3 is CASSSTNYGYTF. DNA for the CDR3: TGTGCCAGCAGCTCAACTAACTATGGCTACACCTTC. The rearrangement uses TRBV5-5 and TRBJ1-2; D unclear. CDR1 is SGHKS and CDR2 is YYEKEE in the germline V gene (reference sequence). There are 12 residues in the CDR3. V was clipped by 3 bases and J by 0 bases, with 3 bases between them.

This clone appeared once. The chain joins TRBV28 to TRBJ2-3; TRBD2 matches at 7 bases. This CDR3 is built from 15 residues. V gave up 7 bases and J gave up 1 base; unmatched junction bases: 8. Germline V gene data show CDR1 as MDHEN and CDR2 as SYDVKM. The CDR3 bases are TGTGCCAGCACCCCTAGGGCGGGGGGCACAGATACGCAGTATTTT. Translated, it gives CASTPRAGGTDTQYF.

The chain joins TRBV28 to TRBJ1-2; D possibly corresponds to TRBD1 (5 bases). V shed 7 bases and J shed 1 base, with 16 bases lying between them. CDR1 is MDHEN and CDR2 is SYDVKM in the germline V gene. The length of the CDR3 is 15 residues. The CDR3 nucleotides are TGTGCCAGCAATACACCGGGACTAATTAACTATGGCTACACCTTC. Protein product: CASNTPGLINYGYTF.

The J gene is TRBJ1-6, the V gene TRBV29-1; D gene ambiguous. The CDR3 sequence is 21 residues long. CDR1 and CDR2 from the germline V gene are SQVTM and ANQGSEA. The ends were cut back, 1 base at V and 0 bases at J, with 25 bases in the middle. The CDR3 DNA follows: TGCAGCGTTGAAGCTCCCAAGGAGGAGCCCCTAGAGAGCTCCTATAATTCACCCCTCCACTTT. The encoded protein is CSVEAPKEEPLESSYNSPLHF.

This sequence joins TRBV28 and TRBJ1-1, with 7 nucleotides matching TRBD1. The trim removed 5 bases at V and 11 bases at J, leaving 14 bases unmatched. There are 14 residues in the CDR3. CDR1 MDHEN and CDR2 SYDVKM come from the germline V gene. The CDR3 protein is CASSGTAQEAVAFF. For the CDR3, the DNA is TGTGCCAGCAGTGGGACAGCCCAGGAAGCTGTCGCTTTCTTT.

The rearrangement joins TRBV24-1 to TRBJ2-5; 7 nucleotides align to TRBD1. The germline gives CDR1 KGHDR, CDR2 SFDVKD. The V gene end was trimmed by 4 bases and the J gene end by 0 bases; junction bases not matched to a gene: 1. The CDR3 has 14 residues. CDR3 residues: CATSETGYQETQYF. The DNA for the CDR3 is TGTGCCACCAGTGAGACAGGGTACCAAGAGACCCAGTACTTC.

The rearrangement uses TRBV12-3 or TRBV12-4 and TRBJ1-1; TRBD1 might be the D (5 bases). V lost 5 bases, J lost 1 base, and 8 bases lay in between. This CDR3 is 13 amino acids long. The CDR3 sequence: CASSATGNTEAFF. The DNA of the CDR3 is TGTGCCAGCAGTGCAACAGGGAACACTGAAGCTTTCTTT.

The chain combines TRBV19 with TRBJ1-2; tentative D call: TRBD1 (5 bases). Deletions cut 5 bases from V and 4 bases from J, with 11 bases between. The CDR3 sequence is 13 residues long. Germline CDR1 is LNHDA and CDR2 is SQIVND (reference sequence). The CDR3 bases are TGTGCCAGTAGTCCTCCAGGGTTCTATGGCTACACCTTC. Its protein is CASSPPGFYGYTF.

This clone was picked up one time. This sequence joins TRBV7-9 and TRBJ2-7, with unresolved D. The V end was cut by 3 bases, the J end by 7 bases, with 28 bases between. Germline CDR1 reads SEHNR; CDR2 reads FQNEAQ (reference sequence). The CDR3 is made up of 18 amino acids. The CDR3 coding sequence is TGTGCCAGCAGCTTTTGTCCGGTTACCGGAGACTCTAATTGGGAGCAGTACGTC. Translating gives CASSFCPVTGDSNWEQYV.

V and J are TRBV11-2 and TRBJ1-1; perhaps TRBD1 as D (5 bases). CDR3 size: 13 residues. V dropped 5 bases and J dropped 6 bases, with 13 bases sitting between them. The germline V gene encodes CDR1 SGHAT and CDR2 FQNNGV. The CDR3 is CASSITTGSEAFF. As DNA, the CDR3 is TGTGCCAGCAGCATTACTACAGGATCTGAAGCTTTCTTT. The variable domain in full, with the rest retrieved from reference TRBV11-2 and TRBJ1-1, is EAGVAQSPRYKIIEKRQSVAFWCNPISGHATLYWYQQILGQGPKLLIQFQNNGVVDDSQLPKDRFSAERLKGVDSTLKIQPAKLEDSAVYLCASSITTGSEAFFGQGTRLTVV.

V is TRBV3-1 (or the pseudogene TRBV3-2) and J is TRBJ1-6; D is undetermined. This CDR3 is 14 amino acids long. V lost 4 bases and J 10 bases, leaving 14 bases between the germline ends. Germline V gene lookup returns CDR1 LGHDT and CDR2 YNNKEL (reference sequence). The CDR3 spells CASSPVEGESPLHF. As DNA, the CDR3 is TGTGCCAGCAGCCCCGTGGAGGGTGAATCACCCCTCCACTTT.

The CDR3 here is CATRLAGTLIQETQYF. The CDR3 DNA sequence: TGTGCCACTCGACTAGCGGGAACGCTAATACAAGAGACCCAGTACTTC. This chain joins TRBV7-8 and TRBJ2-5, with TRBD2 matching over 11 bases. Losses at the gene ends were 10 bases for V and 2 bases for J; bases not matched to a gene: 12. The CDR3 runs 16 residues. Germline CDR1 SGHVS, CDR2 FQNEAQ.

In DNA form, the CDR3 reads TGTGCCAGCAGCTTAATCCCGGGACAGGGAAGGATGAACACTGAAGCTTTCTTT. Protein sequence: CASSLIPGQGRMNTEAFF. The chain has TRBV7-3 and TRBJ1-1, with 9 bases identical to TRBD1. Germline V gene sequence: CDR1 SGHTA, CDR2 FQGTGA. J gave up 0 bases and V 1 base, and 9 bases lay outside the gene matches. The CDR3 length is 18 residues.